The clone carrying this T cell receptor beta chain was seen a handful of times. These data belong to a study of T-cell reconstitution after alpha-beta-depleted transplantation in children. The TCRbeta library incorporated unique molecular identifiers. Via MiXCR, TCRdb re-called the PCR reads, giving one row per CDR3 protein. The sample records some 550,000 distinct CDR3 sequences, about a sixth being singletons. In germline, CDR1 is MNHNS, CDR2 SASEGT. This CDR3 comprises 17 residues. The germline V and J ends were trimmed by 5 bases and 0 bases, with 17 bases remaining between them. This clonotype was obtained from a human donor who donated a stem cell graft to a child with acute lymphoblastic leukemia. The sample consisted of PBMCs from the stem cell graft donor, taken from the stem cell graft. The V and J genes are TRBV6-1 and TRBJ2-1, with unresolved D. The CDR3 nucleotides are TGTGCCAGCAGTCCCTATCAGACGGTCCCCTCCTACAATGAGCAGTTCTTC. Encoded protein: CASSPYQTVPSYNEQFF.